A single sample gave rise to the 17 T cell receptor beta chains below, sequenced in a study of T cell responses to AZD1222 COVID-19 vaccine. Measured with immunoSEQ multiplex PCR; TCRdb has only the in-frame clones, and not every one. The data hold 140,000 to 150,000 clones, with 80% to 95% observed a single time. Sequenced material: peripheral blood, taken on day 0 of AZD1222 vaccination. The receptors were sampled from an adult in good health.

DNA of the CDR3: TGTGCCAGCAGGAGAGCGGGAGGGGGCCAAGAGACCCAGTACTTC. Amino acid sequence: CASRRAGGGQETQYF. The chain joins TRBV28 to TRBJ2-5, with TRBD2 matching over 10 bases. CDR3 size: 15 residues. V was clipped by 6 bases and J by 1 base; unmatched bases: 5. CDR1 is MDHEN, CDR2 SYDVKM, per germline.

The chain uses TRBV5-1 and TRBJ2-2; 7 bases line up with TRBD1. This CDR3 region has 16 residues. Looked up from germline, CDR1 is SGHRS and CDR2 is YFSETQ. Trimming at V came to 4 bases and at J to 0 bases, leaving 6 bases not matched to a gene. Written as DNA, the CDR3 is TGCGCCAGCAGCCCCCGGGACAGAGCGAACACCGGGGAGCTGTTTTTT. This gives the protein CASSPRDRANTGELFF.

The V and J genes are TRBV12-5 and TRBJ2-5; D unclear. The V and J ends lost 4 bases and 5 bases respectively, with 8 bases between them. The CDR3 extends over 12 amino acids. Per the germline V gene, CDR1 is LGHNT and CDR2 is FRNRAP. The CDR3 loop is CASGSPRETQYF. CDR3 DNA sequence: TGTGCTAGTGGTTCCCCCAGGGAGACCCAGTACTTC.

The V call is TRBV12-5, the J call TRBJ2-5; no reliable D call. The CDR3 spans 12 residues. V was pared by 1 base and J by 4 bases, with 4 bases between. Germline lookup yields CDR1 LGHNT and CDR2 FRNRAP. This chain's CDR3 is CASGLALETQYF. The DNA for the CDR3 is TGTGCTAGTGGTTTGGCTTTAGAGACCCAGTACTTC.

The rearrangement uses TRBV5-4 and TRBJ1-1, with TRBD1 identical over 9 bases. V gave up 4 bases and J gave up 5 bases; unmatched junction bases: 6. CDR3 length equals 14 residues. Germline CDR1 and CDR2: SGHNT and YYREEE (reference sequence). The CDR3 spells CASSKGQGRTEAFF. CDR3 coding DNA: TGTGCCAGCAGCAAAGGACAGGGGAGGACTGAAGCTTTCTTT. Full variable domain (rest looked up from reference TRBV5-4 and TRBJ1-1): ETGVTQSPTHLIKTRGQQVTLRCSSQSGHNTVSWYQQALGQGPQFIFQYYREEENGRGNFPPRFSGLQFPNYSSELNVNALELDDSALYLCASSKGQGRTEAFFGQGTRLTVV.

V gene TRBV19 combines with J gene TRBJ2-1; D gene ambiguous. Germline CDR1 reads LNHDA; CDR2 reads SQIVND (reference sequence). The CDR3 sequence is 14 residues long. With 2 bases removed from V and 8 bases from J, the gap between germline ends came to 13 bases. The DNA for the CDR3 is TGTGCCAGTAGTATATTAAGGAGAACCGATGAGCAGTTCTTC. Translating gives CASSILRRTDEQFF.

The rearrangement joins TRBV6-5 to TRBJ2-1, with 11 bases fitting TRBD2. The CDR3 runs to 13 residues. V was pared by 7 bases and J by 9 bases, with 5 bases of the junction left unmatched. The germline gives CDR1 MNHEY, CDR2 SVGAGI. In DNA form, the CDR3 reads TGTGCCAGCACACTAGCGGGAGCGACTGAGCAGTTCTTC. Protein sequence: CASTLAGATEQFF.

The J gene is TRBJ1-2, the V gene TRBV2; unclear D gene. Germline CDR1 SNHLY, CDR2 FYNNEI. V was shortened by 4 bases and J by 4 bases, with 13 bases between the two germline ends. CDR3 length equals 14 residues. CDR3 in DNA: TGTGCCAGCAGTGCTAATCTCCCCCCCTATGGCTACACCTTC. Translated: CASSANLPPYGYTF.

The chain combines TRBV5-4 with TRBJ1-1; D is perhaps TRBD1 (5 bases). The germline V gene encodes CDR1 SGHNT and CDR2 YYREEE (reference sequence). This CDR3 contains 13 residues. V lost 4 bases and J 0 bases, leaving 7 bases between the germline ends. The CDR3 region has the DNA TGTGCCAGCAGCGGGGCGATGAACACTGAAGCTTTCTTT. Its translation is CASSGAMNTEAFF.

The chain joins TRBV5-1 to TRBJ1-2; D is uncertain. The CDR3 covers 13 residues. The germline V and J ends were trimmed by 4 bases and 0 bases, with 7 bases remaining between them. Germline values: CDR1 SGHRS, CDR2 YFSETQ. The chain's CDR3 is CASSPQSNYGYTF. The DNA of the CDR3 is TGCGCCAGCAGCCCACAGTCTAACTATGGCTACACCTTC.

The genes are TRBV6-5 and TRBJ2-7, with 7 positions matching TRBD1. The CDR3 contains 14 residues. Germline V lookup: CDR1 MNHEY, CDR2 SVGAGI. The ends lost 6 bases at V and 3 bases at J; junction bases unmatched: 8. The CDR3: CASRRRDSDYEQYF. The DNA for the CDR3 is TGTGCCAGCAGACGCCGGGACAGCGACTACGAGCAGTACTTC.

The rearrangement uses TRBV10-1 and TRBJ1-1; D gene ambiguous. The CDR3 spans 14 residues. Per the germline V gene, CDR1 is WNHNN and CDR2 is SYGVQD (reference sequence). The germline V and J ends were trimmed by 8 bases and 1 base, with 14 bases remaining between them. This CDR3 is CASQFGGENTEAFF. The CDR3 DNA sequence: TGCGCCAGCCAATTTGGTGGGGAGAACACTGAAGCTTTCTTT.

The rearrangement links TRBV19 to TRBJ2-7; the match to TRBD1 covers 10 bases. J was trimmed by 6 bases and V by 1 base; bases with no gene match: 6. This CDR3 has 15 residues. CDR1 and CDR2 (germline): LNHDA, SQIVND (reference sequence). The DNA of the CDR3 is TGTGCCAGTAGTATAGTTCCGGGACAGGGGCCCGAGCAGTACTTC. As protein: CASSIVPGQGPEQYF.

The chain uses TRBV29-1 and TRBJ2-1; 10 bases match TRBD2. CDR3 length: 18 residues. Germline assignment: CDR1 SQVTM and CDR2 ANQGSEA. V lost 4 bases, J lost 10 bases, and 22 bases stayed unmatched. The CDR3 DNA is TGCAGCGTTGTCAGGGGGACAACTAGCGGGATAGCTCCCCAGGAGCAGTTCTTC. It codes for CSVVRGTTSGIAPQEQFF.

The gene calls are TRBV7-9 and TRBJ2-1; 7 nucleotides agree with TRBD2. Germline assignment: CDR1 SEHNR and CDR2 FQNEAQ (reference sequence). This CDR3 contains 16 residues. V was clipped by 4 bases and J by 3 bases; unmatched bases: 9. CDR3 in amino acids: CASSSGRLAVYNEQFF. Written as DNA, the CDR3 is TGTGCCAGCAGCTCTGGGCGGCTAGCGGTCTACAATGAGCAGTTCTTC. The whole variable domain, filled in from reference TRBV7-9 and TRBJ2-1, reads DTGVSQNPRHKITKRGQNVTFRCDPISEHNRLYWYRQTLGQGPEFLTYFQNEAQLEKSRLLSDRFSAERPKGSFSTLEIQRTEQGDSAMYLCASSSGRLAVYNEQFFGPGTRLTVL.

The J gene is TRBJ2-7, the V gene TRBV12-3 or TRBV12-4; unclear D gene. Trimming removed 3 bases from V and 5 bases from J, with 5 bases in between. CDR3 size: 11 residues. The CDR3 reads CASSLPNEQYF. DNA for the CDR3: TGTGCCAGCAGTTTGCCGAACGAGCAGTACTTC.

The chain links TRBV5-4 to TRBJ2-7, with 12 bases lining up with TRBD2. The J segment lost 6 bases and the V segment lost 4 bases, leaving 8 bases of the junction unmatched. CDR3 length equals 15 residues. From germline, CDR1 is SGHNT and CDR2 YYREEE (reference sequence). The CDR3 sequence: CASSLLLAGGREQYF. As DNA, the CDR3 is TGTGCCAGCAGCCTATTACTAGCGGGAGGTCGCGAGCAGTACTTC.